These 30 T cell receptor beta chains originate from one sample sequenced in a study of tissue T cells after allogeneic stem cell transplantation. Indicated time point: mouse harvest day 7 after allogeneic transplant. The graft held 10^6 splenic CD5+ T cells and 10^7 T-cell-depleted bone marrow cells. Only in-frame clones appear in the TCRdb table, and some are missing; sequencing was by immunoSEQ multiplex PCR. The sample carries around 7,700 clones, around 50% recorded once. The sample was gut tissue. The receptors come from a female BALB/c mouse given C57BL/6 T cells with graft-versus-host disease after an allogeneic hematopoietic cell transplant.

About this clone: Gene names and germline match the mouse. The CDR3 end is not reached by the read, which stops 1 residue before it; the germline J gene fills it in. The V and J genes are TRBV16 and TRBJ2-4; 8 bases are a match to TRBD2. CDR3 length equals 14 residues. With 0 bases clipped from V and 10 bases from J, the junction kept 6 bases outside the gene matches. Germline loops: CDR1 SGHSA, CDR2 FRNQAP. The CDR3 loop is CASSLDWGARALYF. CDR3 bases read: TGTGCAAGCAGCTTAGACTGGGGGGCGCGGGCCTTGTAC.

This clone was counted a few times. Here the gene names and germline are mouse. The CDR3 bases that were read are TGTGCCAGCAGCTTAACATCTGCAAACACAGAAGTCTTC. Translating it yields CASSLTSANTEVF. The full CDR3 protein is CASSLTSANTEVFF. The rearrangement links TRBV3 to TRBJ1-1; D remains ambiguous. The read gets to within 1 residue of the CDR3 end, and the germline J gene fills in the rest. V was cut by 2 bases and J by 0 bases, with 7 bases left in between. The germline CDR1 and CDR2 sequences are SNHLY and FYNGKV (reference sequence). The CDR3 totals 14 residues.

This clone is medium-sized. Any gene name here is a mouse gene name. The read stops 1 residue short of the end of the CDR3; the missing end is completed from the germline J gene. V usage is TRBV12-2 and J usage is TRBJ2-4; 7 nucleotides agree with TRBD2. The ends lost 0 bases at V and 0 bases at J; junction bases unmatched: 5. CDR3 size: 16 residues. Germline V gives CDR1 SGHLS, CDR2 HYDKME. The part of the CDR3 DNA that was read is TGTGCCAGCTCTCTCTCCTGGGGGACTAGTCAAAACACCTTGTAC. This gives the protein CASSLSWGTSQNTLY. In full, the CDR3 is CASSLSWGTSQNTLYF.

As concerns this clone: The germline and genes are mouse ones. The CDR3 end falls 1 residue outside the read, so it is completed with the germline J gene. J is TRBJ1-1 and V is TRBV12-2, with D unclear. The V and J ends lost 2 bases and 3 bases respectively, with 3 bases between them. Germline V CDR1 and CDR2: SGHLS, HYDKME. The CDR3 totals 11 residues. CDR3 DNA, as far as it was read: TGTGCCAGCTCTCCGGACACAGAAGTCTTC. Translation gives CASSPDTEVF. The entire CDR3 protein is CASSPDTEVFF. The full variable domain, its missing parts supplied by reference TRBV12-2 and TRBJ1-1, is NSGVVQSPRYIIKGKGERSILKCIPISGHLSVAWYQQTQGQELKFFIQHYDKMERDKGNLPSRFSVQQFDDYHSEMNMSALELEDSAVYFCASSPDTEVFFGKGTRLTVV.

Details on this clone: Gene labels here are mouse ones. The CDR3 end lies 1 residue beyond the end of the read and is filled in from the germline J gene. V usage is TRBV3 and J usage is TRBJ1-3; possible D gene TRBD1, 6 bases. The CDR3 is 14 amino acids. CDR1 is SNHLY and CDR2 is FYNGKV in the germline V gene (reference sequence). Trimming removed 5 bases at V and 0 bases at J, with 8 bases between. This CDR3 reads CASSMDSSGNTLYF. The sequenced part of the CDR3 DNA is TGTGCCAGCAGCATGGACAGTTCTGGAAATACGCTCTAT.

A remark on this clone: Gene names are the mouse ones. The read halts 1 residue ahead of the CDR3 end, with the missing end drawn from the germline J gene. This sequence joins TRBV3 and TRBJ2-7; TRBD2 aligns across 11 bases. Germline CDR1 reads SNHLY; CDR2 reads FYNGKV (reference sequence). V lost 6 bases to trimming and J lost 4 bases; unmatched junction nucleotides: 2. The CDR3 extends over 13 amino acids. The DNA read from the CDR3 is TGTGCCAGCAGGCGACTGGGGGGGTATGAACAGTAC. It encodes CASRRLGGYEQY. The complete CDR3 reads CASRRLGGYEQYF.

A remark on this clone: Germline and genes here are mouse. The read terminates 1 residue ahead of where the CDR3 ends, so the germline J gene completes it. The chain has TRBV3 and TRBJ1-2; D gene ambiguous. Germline CDR1 SNHLY, CDR2 FYNGKV (reference sequence). The germline V and J ends were trimmed by 5 bases and 3 bases, with 13 bases remaining between them. The CDR3 spans 14 residues. The CDR3 here is CASSPRGRDSDYTF. CDR3 DNA, as far as it was read: TGTGCCAGCAGCCCCCGAGGGAGGGACTCCGACTACACC. Supplemented by reference TRBV3 and TRBJ1-2, the full variable domain reads GPKVLQIPSHQIIDMGQMVTLNCDPVSNHLYFYWYKQILGQQMEFLVNFYNGKVMEKSKLFKDQFSVERPDGSYFTLKIQPTALEDSAVYFCASSPRGRDSDYTFGSGTRLLVI.

Turning to this clone: Germline and genes: mouse. The DNA read from the CDR3 is TGTGCAAGCAGCTGGAATAGTCAAAACACCTTGTAC. This sequence encodes CASSWNSQNTLY. The whole CDR3 reads CASSWNSQNTLYF. This chain connects TRBV16 to TRBJ2-4; D is uncertain. The missing CDR3 end, 1 residue past where the read stops, is filled in from the germline J gene. The V gene lost 4 bases and the J gene lost 0 bases, with 5 bases spanning the gap. Germline V CDR1 and CDR2: SGHSA, FRNQAP. The CDR3 extends over 13 amino acids.

By share, this clone counts as medium-sized. The genes are named according to mouse. The read halts 1 residue ahead of the CDR3 end, with the missing end drawn from the germline J gene. The same CDR3 is also encoded by other DNA sequences in this sample. V and J are TRBV12-2 and TRBJ1-4, with D unresolved. The V end lost 0 bases, the J end lost 3 bases, and 7 bases lay between the germline ends. Germline V gives CDR1 SGHLS, CDR2 HYDKME. The CDR3 sequence is 14 residues long. The CDR3 DNA, read in part, is TGTGCCAGCTCTCTCGGGGAGACCAACGAAAGATTATTT. It codes for CASSLGETNERLF. The full-length CDR3 reads as CASSLGETNERLFF.

This clone turned up a few times. Gene names and germline refer to mouse. The sequence runs out 1 residue before the end of the CDR3; the remainder is reconstructed from the germline J gene. The chain has TRBV4 and TRBJ2-7; 11 nucleotides align to TRBD2. Germline V gene data show CDR1 as LGHDT and CDR2 as YNNKQL (reference sequence). Germline trimming cut 7 bases from V and 6 bases from J; bases unmatched to any gene: 5. This CDR3 comprises 13 residues. CDR3 sequence: CASTLGGRSEQYF. CDR3 bases read: TGTGCCAGCACACTGGGGGGGCGCAGTGAACAGTAC.

Points on this clone: Gene names and germline refer to mouse. The read stops 1 residue short of the end of the CDR3; the missing end is completed from the germline J gene. The chain carries TRBV14 and TRBJ2-3; no reliable D call. The length of the CDR3 is 11 residues. Trimming took off 2 bases at V and 6 bases at J, with 4 bases between the two ends. Per germline, CDR1 SGHDT and CDR2 FRDEAV. The CDR3 DNA, read in part, is TGTGCCAGCAGTTTAGCGGAAACGCTGTAT. Translation gives CASSLAETLY. In full, the CDR3 is CASSLAETLYF.

For this clone: Gene names follow the mouse nomenclature. The CDR3 extends 1 residue past the end of the read, so its final part is completed from the germline J gene. The genes are TRBV13-3 and TRBJ2-2, with 7 bases matching TRBD1. The CDR3 length is 14 residues. CDR1 and CDR2 (germline): NNHDY, SYVADS. V trimming: 2 bases; J trimming: 7 bases; junction bases outside the gene matches: 5. The CDR3 here is CASSEGRGYGQLYF. The CDR3 bases that were read are TGTGCCAGCAGTGAAGGCAGGGGGTACGGGCAGCTCTAC.

This clone was seen a few times. The gene names here belong to mouse. The read comes to an end 1 residue before the CDR3 does, leaving the germline J gene to fill in the end. The chain joins TRBV26 to TRBJ1-3; TRBD1 might be the D (5 bases). Germline V lookup: CDR1 KGHPV, CDR2 FQNQEV (reference sequence). The CDR3 covers 14 residues. The V end was cut by 6 bases, the J end by 0 bases, with 9 bases between. The CDR3 here is CASRRTFSGNTLYF. The CDR3 bases that were read are TGTGCCAGCAGAAGGACATTTTCTGGAAATACGCTCTAT.

In regard to this clone: Gene names follow the mouse nomenclature. The read gets to within 1 residue of the CDR3 end, and the germline J gene fills in the rest. This chain links TRBV3 with TRBJ2-5; D assignment may be TRBD1 or TRBD2 (5 bases each). V lost 1 base to trimming and J lost 6 bases, with 5 bases between them. The germline CDR1 and CDR2 sequences are SNHLY and FYNGKV (reference sequence). The length of the CDR3 is 12 residues. CDR3 amino acids: CASSLGGDTQYF. The sequenced part of the CDR3 DNA is TGTGCCAGCAGCTTAGGGGGGGACACCCAGTAC.

Points on this clone: All gene names here are mouse names. The read terminates 1 residue before the CDR3 end, so the remaining end is supplied by the germline J gene. The chain employs TRBV2 and TRBJ1-1; TRBD1 is a possible D gene (6 bases). Germline V gene data show CDR1 as LGHNA and CDR2 as YSYQKL. The CDR3 totals 14 residues. Trimming took off 6 bases at V and 1 base at J, with 12 bases between the two ends. The DNA read from the CDR3 is TGTGCCAGCAGGAACCGGGACAAAAACACAGAAGTCTTC. Protein: CASRNRDKNTEVF. The CDR3 in full is CASRNRDKNTEVFF. The full variable domain, completed using reference TRBV2 and TRBJ1-1, is DPKIIQKPKYLVAVTGSEKILICEQYLGHNAMYWYRQSAKKPLEFMFSYSYQKLMDNQTASSRFQPQSSKKNHLDLQITALKPDDSATYFCASRNRDKNTEVFFGKGTRLTVV.

On this clone: Genes and germline come from the mouse. Read data end 1 residue before the CDR3 end; the end is taken from the germline J gene. The genes are TRBV26 and TRBJ2-3; 9 nucleotides match TRBD1. This CDR3 is built from 13 residues. V lost 4 bases and J lost 6; bases outside the gene matches: 2. Germline CDR1 KGHPV, CDR2 FQNQEV (reference sequence). CDR3 sequence reads: CASSPGQGETLYF. The part of the CDR3 DNA that was read is TGTGCCAGCAGTCCCGGACAGGGGGAAACGCTGTAT. Drawing the rest from reference TRBV26 and TRBJ2-3, the complete variable domain is NSKVIQTPRYLVKGQGQKAKMRCIPEKGHPVVFWYQQNKNNEFKFLINFQNQEVLQQIDMTEKRFSAECPSNSPCSLEIQSSEAGDSALYLCASSPGQGETLYFGSGTRLTVL.

This clone showed up just a few times. Mouse germline and gene names are used. This CDR3 reads CASSRDRENTEVFF. The CDR3 DNA, read in part, is TGTGCCAGCAGTCGGGACAGGGAGAACACAGAAGTCTTC. The J gene is TRBJ1-1, the V gene TRBV26; 9 bases fit TRBD1. The CDR3 extends 1 residue past the end of the read, so its final part is completed from the germline J gene. Unmatched junction bases numbered 0, after V lost 4 bases and J lost 0 bases. The V gene's germline CDR1 is KGHPV and CDR2 FQNQEV (reference sequence). The CDR3 extends over 14 amino acids.

In its sample, this clone was seen once. Mouse gene names apply. The read is 1 residue too short to cover the CDR3 end, so that end is filled in from the germline J gene. This rearrangement joins TRBV12-1 to TRBJ1-1; 7 positions agree with TRBD1. The CDR3 extends over 13 amino acids. Trimming at V came to 3 bases and at J to 1 base, leaving 1 base not matched to a gene. CDR1 and CDR2 from the germline V gene are SGHSN and HYEKVE. The CDR3 DNA, read in part, is TGTGCCAGCTCTTGGACAGGGAACACAGAAGTCTTC. Its translation: CASSWTGNTEVF. The whole CDR3 is CASSWTGNTEVFF.

Within the sample, this clone is medium-sized. Mouse gene names and germline throughout. The sequence runs out 1 residue before the end of the CDR3; the remainder is reconstructed from the germline J gene. The gene calls are TRBV26 and TRBJ1-1; D uncertain. This CDR3 is built from 14 residues. The germline V and J ends were trimmed by 2 bases and 0 bases, with 7 bases remaining between them. CDR1 and CDR2 (germline): KGHPV, FQNQEV (reference sequence). Here the CDR3 reads CASSLAGSNTEVFF. The sequenced CDR3 bases are TGTGCCAGCAGTCTGGCAGGATCAAACACAGAAGTCTTC. Using reference TRBV26 and TRBJ1-1 for the parts outside the CDR3, the full variable domain is NSKVIQTPRYLVKGQGQKAKMRCIPEKGHPVVFWYQQNKNNEFKFLINFQNQEVLQQIDMTEKRFSAECPSNSPCSLEIQSSEAGDSALYLCASSLAGSNTEVFFGKGTRLTVV.

As to this clone: Genes and germline are mouse. The observed sequence ends 1 residue before the CDR3 terminus, with the missing tail filled in from the germline J gene. The chain is built from TRBV26 and TRBJ1-1, with D unclear. V was trimmed by 4 bases and J by 0 bases, leaving 6 bases between them. CDR1 and CDR2 from the germline V gene are KGHPV and FQNQEV (reference sequence). The CDR3 is 13 amino acids. The CDR3 loop reads CASSRTANTEVFF. The CDR3 DNA, read in part, is TGTGCCAGCAGTCGAACAGCAAACACAGAAGTCTTC.

This clone has a handful of counts. Genes here carry mouse names. The read halts 1 residue ahead of the CDR3 end, with the missing end drawn from the germline J gene. The same CDR3 is also encoded by other DNA sequences in this sample. The V gene is TRBV26, the J gene TRBJ1-1, with TRBD1 as a possible D gene (6 bases). The V and J ends lost 3 bases and 1 base respectively, with 9 bases between them. Germline V gene lookup returns CDR1 KGHPV and CDR2 FQNQEV (reference sequence). The CDR3 runs 14 residues. The part of the CDR3 DNA that was read is TGTGCCAGCAGTCTAGGGGGGGGAAACACAGAAGTCTTC. It specifies CASSLGGGNTEVF. The complete CDR3 protein is CASSLGGGNTEVFF.

This clone turned up a few times. The genes and germline here are from mouse. The read ends 1 residue before the CDR3 terminus; that terminus is restored from the germline J gene. This rearrangement joins TRBV13-3 to TRBJ2-7, with TRBD2 matching over 13 bases. Germline loops: CDR1 NNHDY, CDR2 SYVADS. The CDR3 has 13 amino acids. The V and J ends lost 6 bases and 7 bases, in that order; junction bases with no gene match: 4. CDR3 loop: CASIRDWGGEQYF. Incomplete CDR3 DNA: TGTGCCAGCATCCGGGACTGGGGGGGGGAACAGTAC.

This clone has only a few counts. Each gene name is a mouse one. The read comes to an end 1 residue before the CDR3 does, leaving the germline J gene to fill in the end. The chain uses TRBV26 and TRBJ1-6; 8 bases line up with TRBD1. TRBJ1-6 is marked as an open reading frame, function uncertain. This CDR3 has 13 amino acids. CDR1 is KGHPV and CDR2 is FQNQEV in the germline V gene (reference sequence). The ends lost 6 bases at V and 7 bases at J; junction bases unmatched: 2. The CDR3 protein is CASSRQGNSPLYF. CDR3 DNA, as far as it was read: TGTGCCAGCAGCCGACAGGGGAATTCGCCCCTCTAC.

There are a few counts of this clone. Gene names denote mouse genes. Coverage ceases 1 residue before the CDR3 finishes, and the germline J gene fills in the end. This chain connects TRBV13-3 to TRBJ1-4; no clear D gene. Germline CDR1 is NNHDY and CDR2 is SYVADS. Trimming removed 5 bases from V and 3 bases from J, with 5 bases in between. This CDR3 is 12 amino acids long. The sequenced part of the CDR3 DNA is TGTGCCAGCAGGGGCCCCAACGAAAGATTATTT. Protein: CASRGPNERLF. The full-length CDR3 reads as CASRGPNERLFF.

This clone was seen a few times. Gene names and germline refer to mouse. The read finishes 1 residue shy of the CDR3 end, and the germline J gene is used to complete it. The genes are TRBV26 and TRBJ1-3, with TRBD1 identical over 7 bases. The CDR3 totals 15 residues. V shed 4 bases, J shed 0 bases, and the junction held 3 bases outside the gene matches. Germline CDR1 is KGHPV and CDR2 is FQNQEV (reference sequence). The sequenced part of the CDR3 DNA is TGTGCCAGCAGTCGGGGACAGAATTCTGGAAATACGCTCTAT. Its protein product is CASSRGQNSGNTLY. The complete CDR3 sequence is CASSRGQNSGNTLYF. Based on the CDR3 plus reference TRBV26 and TRBJ1-3, the full variable domain is NSKVIQTPRYLVKGQGQKAKMRCIPEKGHPVVFWYQQNKNNEFKFLINFQNQEVLQQIDMTEKRFSAECPSNSPCSLEIQSSEAGDSALYLCASSRGQNSGNTLYFGEGSRLIVV.

A remark on this clone: These gene names are mouse names. The read ends 1 residue shy of where the CDR3 ends; the end is completed using the germline J gene. The V and J genes are TRBV3 and TRBJ2-2; tentatively, D is TRBD2 (5 bases). The V end was cut by 1 base, the J end by 0 bases, with 6 bases between. The CDR3 covers 15 residues. CDR1 is SNHLY and CDR2 is FYNGKV in the germline V gene (reference sequence). The covered CDR3 bases are TGTGCCAGCAGCTTAGATGGGGCAAACACCGGGCAGCTCTAC. Residues: CASSLDGANTGQLY. The CDR3 in full is CASSLDGANTGQLYF.

In the case of this clone: Gene names and germline match the mouse. Read sequence stops 1 residue before the CDR3 end, and the germline J gene provides the missing end. J is TRBJ2-3 and V is TRBV23; TRBD2 was called by the table and not checked on the DNA. The CDR3 totals 13 residues. Germline V gene sequence: CDR1 KGHTA, CDR2 FQNQQP. The part of the CDR3 DNA that was read is TGCTCCAGCAGTCAAATGGGTGCAGAAACGCTGTAT. Translation gives CSSSQMGAETLY. The entire CDR3 protein reads CSSSQMGAETLYF.

This clone was counted only a few times. The germline and genes are mouse ones. The read stops 1 residue short of the end of the CDR3; the missing end is completed from the germline J gene. The genes are TRBV26 and TRBJ2-4; TRBD2 matches at 10 bases. Trimming cost V 4 bases and J 5 bases; bases outside gene matches: 3. In germline, CDR1 is KGHPV, CDR2 FQNQEV (reference sequence). The CDR3 runs to 14 residues. CDR3 protein: CASSPRLGGNTLYF. CDR3 DNA, as far as it was read: TGTGCCAGCAGTCCTCGACTGGGGGGAAACACCTTGTAC.

This clone turned up a few times. Genes and germline come from the mouse. The CDR3 is CSSSQSGWGLYEQYF. The covered CDR3 bases are TGCTCCAGCAGTCAATCCGGCTGGGGCCTCTATGAACAGTAC. The chain is built from TRBV23 and TRBJ2-7; the table's D call, TRBD2, was not checked against the DNA. The read gets to within 1 residue of the CDR3 end, and the germline J gene fills in the rest. This CDR3 has 15 residues. Germline values: CDR1 KGHTA, CDR2 FQNQQP.

A word on this clone: The listed genes are named as in mouse. The read terminates 1 residue before the CDR3 end, so the remaining end is supplied by the germline J gene. V and J are TRBV3 and TRBJ2-7; D uncertain. Germline lookup yields CDR1 SNHLY and CDR2 FYNGKV (reference sequence). The V end lost 5 bases, the J end lost 4 bases, and 9 bases lay between the germline ends. CDR3 length: 12 amino acids. The CDR3 spells CASSQMRYEQYF. Incomplete CDR3 DNA: TGTGCCAGCAGCCAGATGAGATATGAACAGTAC.